These 8 T cell receptor beta chains share one sample of origin, sequenced in a study of PD-L1 blockade in urothelial cancer (dated by TCRdb to about 2017). The receptor library was made with the immunoSEQ multiplex PCR assay. TCRdb provides this immuneACCESS table in a form limited to in-frame rearrangements. Some clones are lacking; in checked studies, under half of them reflect an unresolved V gene, and why the rest are absent is not known. Present in this sample are 25,000 to 35,000 clones, more than 85% of which were seen just once. Jointly, the top ten make up approximately 2% of the sample. Source: PBMCs, taken around atezolizumab (anti-PD-L1) treatment. Source of these receptors: a man aged 45-65 years with urothelial cancer.

This sequence joins TRBV5-4 and TRBJ2-7; 9 bases are a match to TRBD1. This CDR3 has 14 amino acids. V trimming: 4 bases; J trimming: 2 bases; junction bases outside the gene matches: 4. Germline CDR1 is SGHNT and CDR2 is YYREEE (reference sequence). The CDR3 nucleotides read TGTGCCAGCAGCAGCGACAGGGGGGCCTACGAGCAGTACTTC. This translates into CASSSDRGAYEQYF.

V usage is TRBV25-1 and J usage is TRBJ2-1, with 8 nucleotides matching TRBD2. CDR1 and CDR2 from the germline V gene are MGHDK and SYGVNS. The CDR3 contains 17 residues. Trimming at V came to 2 bases and at J to 0 bases, leaving 6 bases not matched to a gene. This CDR3 reads CASSEGVRGASYNEQFF. The CDR3 nucleotides are TGTGCCAGCAGTGAAGGAGTGCGGGGGGCCTCCTACAATGAGCAGTTCTTC.

The V and J genes are TRBV4-3 and TRBJ2-1; TRBD2 matches 10 bases. The V and J ends lost 0 bases and 4 bases, in that order; junction bases with no gene match: 3. This CDR3 has 16 amino acids. The germline gives CDR1 LGHNA, CDR2 YSLEER. Here the CDR3 reads CASSQDQLAGYNEQFF. For the CDR3, the DNA is TGCGCCAGCAGCCAAGATCAACTAGCGGGGTACAATGAGCAGTTCTTC.

The V gene is TRBV6-1, the J gene TRBJ1-5; 12 nucleotides align to TRBD1. The CDR3 spans 16 residues. V shed 4 bases and J 7 bases; nucleotides not matched to a gene: 8. Germline V lookup: CDR1 MNHNS, CDR2 SASEGT. The CDR3, as DNA: TGTGCCAGCAGTGGTTCCGGGACAGGGGGCAGCCAGCCCCAGCATTTT. This encodes CASSGSGTGGSQPQHF.

The rearrangement joins TRBV28 to TRBJ2-5; TRBD1 matches 7 bases. Germline CDR1 reads MDHEN; CDR2 reads SYDVKM. This CDR3 has 15 amino acids. The V segment lost 7 bases and the J segment 4 bases; nucleotides outside the gene matches: 12. CDR3 protein: CASTPGGQAGETQYF. CDR3 nucleotide sequence: TGTGCCAGCACCCCAGGGGGTCAAGCTGGAGAGACCCAGTACTTC.

V usage is TRBV7-2 and J usage is TRBJ1-4, with a possible D match to TRBD1 (6 bases). Per the germline V gene, CDR1 is SGHTA and CDR2 is FQGNSA. The V end was cut by 3 bases, the J end by 8 bases, with 10 bases between. The CDR3 sequence is 13 residues long. The CDR3: CASSLDRWEKLFF. The CDR3 DNA is TGTGCCAGCAGCTTGGACAGATGGGAAAAACTGTTTTTT.

In this sample, this clone turned up once. This sequence joins TRBV5-6 and TRBJ1-2, with 8 bases fitting TRBD1. With 3 bases clipped from V and 1 base from J, the junction kept 5 bases outside the gene matches. The CDR3 loop spans 15 amino acids. Germline V gives CDR1 SGHDT, CDR2 YYEEEE. As DNA, the CDR3 is TGTGCCAGCAGCTGGTTGGACAGGGTTAACTATGGCTACACCTTC. It is translated as CASSWLDRVNYGYTF.

This clone occurred once. This rearrangement joins TRBV4-1 to TRBJ2-7; possibly TRBD2 for D (5 bases). The ends were cut back, 4 bases at V and 4 bases at J, with 23 bases in the middle. The length of the CDR3 is 17 residues. Germline V CDR1 and CDR2: MGHRA, YSYEKL. This CDR3 is CASSPRTRGPSFYEQYF. The CDR3 DNA reads TGCGCCAGCAGCCCCCGCACGAGAGGGCCCTCCTTTTACGAGCAGTACTTC.